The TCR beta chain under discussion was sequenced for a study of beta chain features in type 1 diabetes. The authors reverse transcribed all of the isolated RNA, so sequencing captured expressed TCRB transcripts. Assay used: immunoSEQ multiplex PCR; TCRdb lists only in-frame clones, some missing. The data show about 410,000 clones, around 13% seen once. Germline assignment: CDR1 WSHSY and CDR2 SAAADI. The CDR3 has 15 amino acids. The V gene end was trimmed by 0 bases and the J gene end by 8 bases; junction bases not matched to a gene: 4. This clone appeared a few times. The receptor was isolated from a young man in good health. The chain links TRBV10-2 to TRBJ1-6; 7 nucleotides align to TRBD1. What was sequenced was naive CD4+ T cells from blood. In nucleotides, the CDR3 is TGCGCCAGCAGTGAGTCGTCAGGGGGATATTCACCCCTCCACTTT. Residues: CASSESSGGYSPLHF.